This TCR beta chain was sequenced for a study of T cell repertoires in cytomegalovirus infection. TCRdb called the reads again in MiXCR, with one record for every CDR3 protein. The repertoire holds about 400,000 distinct CDR3 sequences, with 15% to 20% as singletons. The CDR3 length is 14 residues. Germline CDR1 is MDHEN and CDR2 is SYDVKM. With 8 bases clipped from V and 3 bases from J, the junction kept 7 bases outside the gene matches. This sequence originates from a human donor in good health (CMV status not recorded). Some clones in this sample may be carry-over from other donors' samples. Sequencing was done on a sample of PBMCs. The chain links TRBV28 to TRBJ2-1, with 7 bases matching TRBD1. CDR3 sequence (DNA): TGTGCCAGCGTACACAGGGGCTTCTACAATGAGCAGTTCTTC. This codes for CASVHRGFYNEQFF.